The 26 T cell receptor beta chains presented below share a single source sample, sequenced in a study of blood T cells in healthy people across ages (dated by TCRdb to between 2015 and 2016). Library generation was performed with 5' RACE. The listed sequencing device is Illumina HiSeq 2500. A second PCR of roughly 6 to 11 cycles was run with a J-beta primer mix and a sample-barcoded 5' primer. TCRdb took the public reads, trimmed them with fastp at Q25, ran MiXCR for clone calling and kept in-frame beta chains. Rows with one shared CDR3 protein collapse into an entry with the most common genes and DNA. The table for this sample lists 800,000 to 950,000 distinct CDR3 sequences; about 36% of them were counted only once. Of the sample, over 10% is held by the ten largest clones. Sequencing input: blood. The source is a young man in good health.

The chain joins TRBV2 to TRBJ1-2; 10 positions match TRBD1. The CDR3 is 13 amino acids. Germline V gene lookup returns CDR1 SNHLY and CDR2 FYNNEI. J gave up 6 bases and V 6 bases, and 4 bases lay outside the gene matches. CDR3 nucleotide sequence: TGTGCCAGCAGCCGGACAGGGGGGGATGGCTACACCTTC. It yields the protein CASSRTGGDGYTF.

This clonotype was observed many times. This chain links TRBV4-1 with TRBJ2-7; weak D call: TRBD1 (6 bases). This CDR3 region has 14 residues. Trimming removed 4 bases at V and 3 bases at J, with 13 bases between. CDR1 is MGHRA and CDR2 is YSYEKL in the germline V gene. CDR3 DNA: TGCGCCAGCAGCCTAAGACAGGAGGTCTACGAGCAGTACTTC. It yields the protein CASSLRQEVYEQYF.

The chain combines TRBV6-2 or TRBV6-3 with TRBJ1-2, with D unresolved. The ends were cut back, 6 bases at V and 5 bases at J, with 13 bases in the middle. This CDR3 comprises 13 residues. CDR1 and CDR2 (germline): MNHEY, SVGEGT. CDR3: CASSQSEFYGYTF. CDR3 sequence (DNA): TGTGCCAGCAGCCAAAGCGAATTTTATGGCTACACCTTC.

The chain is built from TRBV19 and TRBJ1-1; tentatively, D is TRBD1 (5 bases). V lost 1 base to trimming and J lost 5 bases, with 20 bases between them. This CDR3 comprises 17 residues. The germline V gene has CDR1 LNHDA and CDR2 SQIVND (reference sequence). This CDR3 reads CASSIGSLGGGRTEAFF. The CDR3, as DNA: TGTGCCAGTAGTATAGGGAGTCTCGGGGGAGGTCGGACTGAAGCTTTCTTT.

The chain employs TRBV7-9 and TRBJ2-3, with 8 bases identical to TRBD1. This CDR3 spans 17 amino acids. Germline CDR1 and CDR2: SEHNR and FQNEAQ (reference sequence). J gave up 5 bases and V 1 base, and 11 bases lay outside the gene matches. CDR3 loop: CASSLGEQGGGLDTQYF. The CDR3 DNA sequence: TGTGCCAGCAGCTTAGGAGAACAGGGGGGCGGCCTAGATACGCAGTATTTT. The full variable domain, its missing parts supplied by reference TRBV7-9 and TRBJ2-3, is DTGVSQNPRHKITKRGQNVTFRCDPISEHNRLYWYRQTLGQGPEFLTYFQNEAQLEKSRLLSDRFSAERPKGSFSTLEIQRTEQGDSAMYLCASSLGEQGGGLDTQYFGPGTRLTVL.

CDR3 sequence reads: CSVVWATRDQETQYF. Here the CDR3 DNA reads TGCAGCGTAGTCTGGGCCACTCGCGACCAAGAGACCCAGTACTTC. The chain has TRBV29-1 and TRBJ2-5; D unresolved. Germline values: CDR1 SQVTM, CDR2 ANQGSEA. This CDR3 is 15 amino acids long. The V end was cut by 6 bases, the J end by 0 bases, with 17 bases between.

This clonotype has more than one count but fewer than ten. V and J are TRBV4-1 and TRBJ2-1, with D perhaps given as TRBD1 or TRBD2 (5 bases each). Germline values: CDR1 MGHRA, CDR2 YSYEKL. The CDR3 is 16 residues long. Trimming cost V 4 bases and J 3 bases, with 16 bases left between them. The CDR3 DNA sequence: TGCGCCAGCAGCCCCTCCCAGAGGGGCAACTACAATGAGCAGTTCTTC. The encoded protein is CASSPSQRGNYNEQFF.

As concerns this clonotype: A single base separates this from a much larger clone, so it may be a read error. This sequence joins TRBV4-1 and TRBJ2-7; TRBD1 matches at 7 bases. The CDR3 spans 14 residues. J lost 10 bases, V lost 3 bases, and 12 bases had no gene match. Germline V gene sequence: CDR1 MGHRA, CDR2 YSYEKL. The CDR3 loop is CASSHENRGREQYF. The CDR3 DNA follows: TGCGCCAGCAGCCATGAAAACAGGGGTCGGGAACAGTACTTC.

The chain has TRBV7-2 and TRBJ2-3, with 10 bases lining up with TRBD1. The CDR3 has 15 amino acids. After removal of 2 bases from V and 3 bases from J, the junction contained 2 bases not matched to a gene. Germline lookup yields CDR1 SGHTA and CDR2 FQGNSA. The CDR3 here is CASSLSGQGTDTQYF. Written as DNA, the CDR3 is TGTGCCAGCAGCTTATCGGGACAGGGGACAGATACGCAGTATTTT.

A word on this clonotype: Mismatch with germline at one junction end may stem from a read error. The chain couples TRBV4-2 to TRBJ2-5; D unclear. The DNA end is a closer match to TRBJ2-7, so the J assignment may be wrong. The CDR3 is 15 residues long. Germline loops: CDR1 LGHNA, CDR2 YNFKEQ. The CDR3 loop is CASSQDGWLSSEQYF. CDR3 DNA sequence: TGTGCCAGCAGCCAAGATGGCTGGCTCTCCTCCGAGCAGTACTTC.

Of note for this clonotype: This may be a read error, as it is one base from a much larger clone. This CDR3 reads CASSQGGRTQYF. CDR3 DNA sequence: TGTGCCAGCAGCCAAGGCGGGCGGACGCAGTATTTT. The chain links TRBV4-2 to TRBJ2-3; TRBD2 is a possible D gene (5 bases). This CDR3 comprises 12 residues. V dropped 1 base and J dropped 9 bases, with 8 bases sitting between them. Germline lookup yields CDR1 LGHNA and CDR2 YNFKEQ.

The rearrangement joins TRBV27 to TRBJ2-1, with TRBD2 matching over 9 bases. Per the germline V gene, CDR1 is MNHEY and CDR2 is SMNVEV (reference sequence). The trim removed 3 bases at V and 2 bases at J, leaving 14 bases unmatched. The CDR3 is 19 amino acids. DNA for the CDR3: TGTGCCAGCAGTTTTGGGCGGGGGGGGTCGGACTGGGCCTACAATGAGCAGTTCTTC. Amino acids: CASSFGRGGSDWAYNEQFF.

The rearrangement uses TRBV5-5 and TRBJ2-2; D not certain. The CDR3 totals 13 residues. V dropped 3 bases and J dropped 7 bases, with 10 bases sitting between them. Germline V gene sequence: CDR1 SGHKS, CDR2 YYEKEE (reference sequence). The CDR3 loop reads CASSWLSYGELFF. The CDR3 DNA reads TGTGCCAGCAGCTGGTTATCTTACGGGGAGCTGTTTTTT.

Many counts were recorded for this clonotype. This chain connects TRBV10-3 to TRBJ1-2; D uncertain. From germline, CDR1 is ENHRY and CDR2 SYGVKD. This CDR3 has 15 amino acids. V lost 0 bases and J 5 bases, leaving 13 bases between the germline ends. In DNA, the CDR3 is TGTGCCATCAGTGAGTCAAAGGTACCGCGGTATGGCTACACCTTC. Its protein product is CAISESKVPRYGYTF.

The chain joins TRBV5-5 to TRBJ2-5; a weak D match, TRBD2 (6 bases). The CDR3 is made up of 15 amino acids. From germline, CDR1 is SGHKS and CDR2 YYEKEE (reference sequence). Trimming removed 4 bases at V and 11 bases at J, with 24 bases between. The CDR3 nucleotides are TGTGCCAGCAGCCCTATCGGTAGCGGTTACAATGAGCAGTACTTC. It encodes CASSPIGSGYNEQYF.

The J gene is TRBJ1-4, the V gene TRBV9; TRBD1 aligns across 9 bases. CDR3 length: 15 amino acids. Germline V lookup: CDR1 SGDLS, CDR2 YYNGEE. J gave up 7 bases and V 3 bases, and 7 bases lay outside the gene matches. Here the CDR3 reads CASSANRGPGEKLFF. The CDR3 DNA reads TGTGCCAGCAGCGCCAACAGGGGGCCCGGTGAAAAACTGTTTTTT.

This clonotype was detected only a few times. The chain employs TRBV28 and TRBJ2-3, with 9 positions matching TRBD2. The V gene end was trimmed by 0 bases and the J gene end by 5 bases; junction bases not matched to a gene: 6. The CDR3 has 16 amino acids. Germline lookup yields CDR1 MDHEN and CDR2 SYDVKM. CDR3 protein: CASSLWRAGGQDTQYF. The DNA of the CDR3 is TGTGCCAGCAGTTTATGGAGGGCGGGGGGGCAAGATACGCAGTATTTT.

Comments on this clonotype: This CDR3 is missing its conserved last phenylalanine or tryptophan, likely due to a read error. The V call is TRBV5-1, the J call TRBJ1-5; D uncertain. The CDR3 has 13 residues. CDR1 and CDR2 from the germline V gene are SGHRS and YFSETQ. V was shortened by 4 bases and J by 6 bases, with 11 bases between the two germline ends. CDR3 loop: CASSRGTSQPQHS. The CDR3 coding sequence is TGCGCCAGCAGCCGGGGAACTAGTCAGCCCCAGCATTCT.

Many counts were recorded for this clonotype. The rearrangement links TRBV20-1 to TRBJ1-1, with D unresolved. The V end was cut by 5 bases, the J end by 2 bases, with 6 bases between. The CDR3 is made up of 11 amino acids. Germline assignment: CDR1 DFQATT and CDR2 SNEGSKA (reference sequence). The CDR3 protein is CSADYNTEAFF. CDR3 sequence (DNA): TGCAGTGCTGACTACAACACTGAAGCTTTCTTT.

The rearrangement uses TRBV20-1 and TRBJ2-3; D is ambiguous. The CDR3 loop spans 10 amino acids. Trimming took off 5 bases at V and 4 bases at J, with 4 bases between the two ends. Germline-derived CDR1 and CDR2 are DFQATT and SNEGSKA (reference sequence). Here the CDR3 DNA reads TGCAGTGCTTTGCCAGATACGCAGTATTTT. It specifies CSALPDTQYF.

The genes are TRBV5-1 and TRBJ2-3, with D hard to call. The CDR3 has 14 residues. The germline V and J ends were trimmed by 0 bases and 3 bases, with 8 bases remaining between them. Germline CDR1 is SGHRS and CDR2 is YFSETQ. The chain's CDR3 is CASSLAYGTDTQYF. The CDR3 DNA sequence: TGCGCCAGCAGCTTGGCGTATGGGACAGATACGCAGTATTTT.

The CDR3 protein is CASSFVGQSPEQYF. The CDR3 nucleotides are TGTGCCAGCAGCTTCGTGGGACAGTCTCCTGAGCAGTACTTC. V is TRBV7-2 and J is TRBJ2-5, with 7 bases identical to TRBD1. The V gene's germline CDR1 is SGHTA and CDR2 FQGNSA. The trim removed 3 bases at V and 11 bases at J, leaving 12 bases unmatched. The CDR3 has 14 residues.

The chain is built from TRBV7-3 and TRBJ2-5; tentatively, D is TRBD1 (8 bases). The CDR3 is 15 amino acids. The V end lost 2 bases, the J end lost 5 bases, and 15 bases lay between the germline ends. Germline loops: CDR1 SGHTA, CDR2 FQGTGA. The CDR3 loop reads CASSLLGGDRETQYF. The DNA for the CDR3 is TGTGCCAGCAGCTTACTTGGGGGGGACAGGGAGACCCAGTACTTC.

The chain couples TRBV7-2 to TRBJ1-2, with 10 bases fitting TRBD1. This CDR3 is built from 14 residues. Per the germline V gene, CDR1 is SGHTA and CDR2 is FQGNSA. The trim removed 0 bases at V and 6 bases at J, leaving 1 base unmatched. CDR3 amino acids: CASSLATGGDGYTF. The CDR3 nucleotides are TGTGCCAGCAGCTTAGCGACAGGGGGCGATGGCTACACCTTC. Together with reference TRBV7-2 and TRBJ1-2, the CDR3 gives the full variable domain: GAGVSQSPSNKVTEKGKDVELRCDPISGHTALYWYRQSLGQGLEFLIYFQGNSAPDKSGLPSDRFSAERTGGSVSTLTIQRTQQEDSAVYLCASSLATGGDGYTFGSGTRLTVV.

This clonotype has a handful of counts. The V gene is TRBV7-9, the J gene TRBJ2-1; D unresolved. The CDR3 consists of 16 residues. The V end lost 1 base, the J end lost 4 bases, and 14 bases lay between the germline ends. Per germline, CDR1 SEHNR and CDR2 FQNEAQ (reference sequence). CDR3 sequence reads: CASSLDWQTPYNEQFF. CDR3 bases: TGTGCCAGCAGCTTAGATTGGCAGACACCTTACAATGAGCAGTTCTTC.

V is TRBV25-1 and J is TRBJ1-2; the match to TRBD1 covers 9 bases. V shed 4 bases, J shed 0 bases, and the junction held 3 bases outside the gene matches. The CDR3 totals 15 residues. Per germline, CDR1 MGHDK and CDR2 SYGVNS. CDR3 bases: TGTGCCAGCAGTGGGACAGGGGCGACTAACTATGGCTACACCTTC. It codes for CASSGTGATNYGYTF.